This T cell receptor (beta chain) emerged from a study of long-term antiretroviral therapy in people with HIV. This was the immunoSEQ v3.0 assay at survey level. Generated by immunoSEQ multiplex PCR, the TCRdb table keeps only in-frame clones and is missing some. The sample shows around 20,000 clones, 79% of them seen only once. CDR3 length: 14 residues. CDR1 and CDR2 (germline): SGHRS, YFSETQ. Trimming took off 3 bases at V and 5 bases at J, with 15 bases between the two ends. Sampling of each donor yielded at least one pre-ART PBMC sample and at least two post-ART PBMC samples. Every single participant having HIV got treatment inside the United States.

The material sequenced was unsorted PBMCs, taken at the start of antiretroviral therapy, before treatment. This TCR came from a man younger than 30 with HIV. The V and J genes are TRBV5-1 and TRBJ2-7; no reliable D call. This CDR3 is CASSWALGGHEQYF. As DNA, the CDR3 is TGCGCCAGCAGCTGGGCCCTAGGCGGCCACGAGCAGTACTTC. Using reference TRBV5-1 and TRBJ2-7 for the parts outside the CDR3, the full variable domain is KAGVTQTPRYLIKTRGQQVTLSCSPISGHRSVSWYQQTPGQGLQFLFEYFSETQRNKGNFPGRFSGRQFSNSRSEMNVSTLELGDSALYLCASSWALGGHEQYFGPGTRLTVT.